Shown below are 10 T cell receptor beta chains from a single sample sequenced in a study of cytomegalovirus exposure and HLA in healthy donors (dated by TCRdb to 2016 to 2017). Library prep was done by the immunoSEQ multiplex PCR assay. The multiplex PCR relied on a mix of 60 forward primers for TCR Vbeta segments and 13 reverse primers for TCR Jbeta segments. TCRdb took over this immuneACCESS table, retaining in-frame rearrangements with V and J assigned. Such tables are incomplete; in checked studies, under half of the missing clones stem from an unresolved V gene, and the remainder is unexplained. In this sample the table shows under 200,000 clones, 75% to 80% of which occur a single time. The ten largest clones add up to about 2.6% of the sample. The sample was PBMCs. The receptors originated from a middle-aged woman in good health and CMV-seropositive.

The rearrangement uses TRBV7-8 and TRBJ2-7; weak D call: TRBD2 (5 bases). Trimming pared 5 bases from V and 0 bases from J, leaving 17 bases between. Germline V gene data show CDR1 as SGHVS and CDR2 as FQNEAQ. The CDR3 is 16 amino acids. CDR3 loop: CASSLKDWQSSYEQYF. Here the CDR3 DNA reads TGTGCCAGCAGCCTAAAGGACTGGCAGAGCTCCTACGAGCAGTACTTC.

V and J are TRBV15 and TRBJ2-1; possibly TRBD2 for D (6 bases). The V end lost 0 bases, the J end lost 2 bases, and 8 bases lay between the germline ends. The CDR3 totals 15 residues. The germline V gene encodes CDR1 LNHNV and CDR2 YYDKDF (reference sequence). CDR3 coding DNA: TGTGCCACCAGCAGAGACCCGGGGGCCTACAATGAGCAGTTCTTC. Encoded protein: CATSRDPGAYNEQFF.

The CDR3 region has the DNA TGTGCCAGCAGTTCCGGGACAGGGGCGCGGGAGCAGTACTTC. Encoded protein: CASSSGTGAREQYF. The chain combines TRBV27 with TRBJ2-7, with 10 bases aligning to TRBD1. The trim removed 4 bases at V and 7 bases at J, leaving 7 bases unmatched. The CDR3 totals 14 residues. Per the germline V gene, CDR1 is MNHEY and CDR2 is SMNVEV (reference sequence).

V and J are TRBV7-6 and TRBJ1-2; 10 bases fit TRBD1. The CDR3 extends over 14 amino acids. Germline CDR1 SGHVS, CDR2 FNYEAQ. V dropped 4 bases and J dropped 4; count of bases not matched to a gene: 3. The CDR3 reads CASSSWTGGYGYTF. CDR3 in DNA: TGTGCCAGCAGCTCCTGGACAGGGGGCTATGGCTACACCTTC.

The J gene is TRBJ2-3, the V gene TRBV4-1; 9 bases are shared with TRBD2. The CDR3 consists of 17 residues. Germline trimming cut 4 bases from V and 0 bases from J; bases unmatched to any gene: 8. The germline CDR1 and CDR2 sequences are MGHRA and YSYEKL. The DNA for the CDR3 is TGCGCCAGCAGCCGCGGACTAGCGAGGACTAGCACAGATACGCAGTATTTT. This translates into CASSRGLARTSTDTQYF.

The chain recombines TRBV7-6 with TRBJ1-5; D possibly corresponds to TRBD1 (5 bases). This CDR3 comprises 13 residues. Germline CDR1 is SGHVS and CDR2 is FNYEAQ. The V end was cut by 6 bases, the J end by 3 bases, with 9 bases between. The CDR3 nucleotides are TGTGCCAGCAGTCAGGGTAACAATCAGCCCCAGCATTTT. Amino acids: CASSQGNNQPQHF.

The CDR3 region has the DNA TGTGCCAGTAGTCTATTGAACACTGAAGCTTTCTTT. Translated: CASSLLNTEAFF. This sequence joins TRBV19 and TRBJ1-1, with D uncertain. There are 12 residues in the CDR3. Trimming pared 5 bases from V and 0 bases from J, leaving 4 bases between. Per germline, CDR1 LNHDA and CDR2 SQIVND (reference sequence).

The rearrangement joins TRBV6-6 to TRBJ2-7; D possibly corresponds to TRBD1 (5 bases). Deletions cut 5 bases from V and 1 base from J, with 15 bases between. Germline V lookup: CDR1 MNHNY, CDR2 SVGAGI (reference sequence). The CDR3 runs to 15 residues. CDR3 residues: CASSHTGLPSYEQYF. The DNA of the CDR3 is TGTGCCAGCAGTCATACAGGTTTACCTTCCTACGAGCAGTACTTC.

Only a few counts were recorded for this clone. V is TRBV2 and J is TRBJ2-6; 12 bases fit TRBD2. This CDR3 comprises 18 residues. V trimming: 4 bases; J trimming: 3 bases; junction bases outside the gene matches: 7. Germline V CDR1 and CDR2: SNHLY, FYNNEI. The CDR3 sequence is CASSGPLAGGGGANVLTF. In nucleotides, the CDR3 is TGTGCCAGCAGTGGGCCACTAGCGGGGGGAGGTGGGGCCAACGTCCTGACTTTC.

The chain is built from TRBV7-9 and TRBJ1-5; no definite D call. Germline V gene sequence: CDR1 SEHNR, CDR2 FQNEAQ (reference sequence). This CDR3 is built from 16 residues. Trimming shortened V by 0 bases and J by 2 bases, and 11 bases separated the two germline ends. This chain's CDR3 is CASSLAPGSGNQPQHF. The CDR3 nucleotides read TGTGCCAGCAGCTTAGCACCCGGGTCTGGCAATCAGCCCCAGCATTTT.